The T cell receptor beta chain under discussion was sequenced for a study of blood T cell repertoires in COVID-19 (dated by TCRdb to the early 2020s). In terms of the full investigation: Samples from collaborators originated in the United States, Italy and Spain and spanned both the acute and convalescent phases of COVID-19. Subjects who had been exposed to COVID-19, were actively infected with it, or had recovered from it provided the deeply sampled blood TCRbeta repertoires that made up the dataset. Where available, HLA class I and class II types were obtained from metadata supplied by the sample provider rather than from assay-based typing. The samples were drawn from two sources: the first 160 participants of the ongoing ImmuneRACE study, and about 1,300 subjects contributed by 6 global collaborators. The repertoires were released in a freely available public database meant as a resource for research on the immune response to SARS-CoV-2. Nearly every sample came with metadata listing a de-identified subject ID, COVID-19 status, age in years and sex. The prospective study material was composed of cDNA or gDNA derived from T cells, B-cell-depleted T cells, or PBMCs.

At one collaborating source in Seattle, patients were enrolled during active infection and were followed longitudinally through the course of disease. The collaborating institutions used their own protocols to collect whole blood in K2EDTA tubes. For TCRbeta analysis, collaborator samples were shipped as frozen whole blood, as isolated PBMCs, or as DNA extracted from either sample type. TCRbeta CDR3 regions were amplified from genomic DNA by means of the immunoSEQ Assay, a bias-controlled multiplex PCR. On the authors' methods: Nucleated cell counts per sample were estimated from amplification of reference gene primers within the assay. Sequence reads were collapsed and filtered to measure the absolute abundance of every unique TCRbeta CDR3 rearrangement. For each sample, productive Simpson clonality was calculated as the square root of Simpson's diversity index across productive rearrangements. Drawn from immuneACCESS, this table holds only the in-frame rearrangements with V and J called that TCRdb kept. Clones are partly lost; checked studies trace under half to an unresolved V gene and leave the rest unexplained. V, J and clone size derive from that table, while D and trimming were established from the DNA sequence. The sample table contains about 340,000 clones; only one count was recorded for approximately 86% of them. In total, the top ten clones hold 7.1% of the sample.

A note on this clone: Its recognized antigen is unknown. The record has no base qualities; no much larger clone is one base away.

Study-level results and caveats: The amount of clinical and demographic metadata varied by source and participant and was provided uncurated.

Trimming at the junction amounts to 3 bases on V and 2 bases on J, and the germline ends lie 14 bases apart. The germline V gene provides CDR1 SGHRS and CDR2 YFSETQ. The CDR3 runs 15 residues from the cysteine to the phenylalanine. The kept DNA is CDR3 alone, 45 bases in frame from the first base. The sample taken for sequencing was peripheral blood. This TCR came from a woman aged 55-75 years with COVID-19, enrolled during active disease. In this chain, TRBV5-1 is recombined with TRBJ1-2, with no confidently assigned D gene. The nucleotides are TGCGCCAGCAGCTCATCAACGACGGGAAACTATGGCTACACCTTC. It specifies CASSSSTTGNYGYTF.